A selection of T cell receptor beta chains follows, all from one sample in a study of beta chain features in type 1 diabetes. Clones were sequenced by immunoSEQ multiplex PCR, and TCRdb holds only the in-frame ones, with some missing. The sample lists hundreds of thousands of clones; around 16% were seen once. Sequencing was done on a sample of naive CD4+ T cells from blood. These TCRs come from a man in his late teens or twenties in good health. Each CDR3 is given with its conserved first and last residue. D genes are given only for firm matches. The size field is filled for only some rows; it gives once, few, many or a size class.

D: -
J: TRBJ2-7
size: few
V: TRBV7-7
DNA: TGTGCCAGCAGCCCTTTGAAGGGTGGTTGGCACGAGCAGTACTTC
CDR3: CASSPLKGGWHEQYF

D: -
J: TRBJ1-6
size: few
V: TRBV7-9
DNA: TGTGCCAGCAGCCCTCTCGAGGGGGGGGGATCTTCACCCCTCCACTTT
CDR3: CASSPLEGGGSSPLHF

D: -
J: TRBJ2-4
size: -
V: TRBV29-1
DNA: TGCAGCGTTGTGGGAAGACTAGCCAAAAACATTCAGTACTTC
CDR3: CSVVGRLAKNIQYF

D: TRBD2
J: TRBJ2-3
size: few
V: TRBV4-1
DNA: TGCGCCAGCAGCCAAGGGTCAGCGGGAGTTTCCACAGATACGCAGTATTTT
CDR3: CASSQGSAGVSTDTQYF

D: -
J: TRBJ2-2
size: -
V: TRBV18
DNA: TGTGCCAGCTCACCCGTCACTTCGGGAGCCGGCACCGGGGAGCTGTTTTTT
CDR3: CASSPVTSGAGTGELFF

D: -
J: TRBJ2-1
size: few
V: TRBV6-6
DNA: TGTGCCAGCAGAGAGCGACGCACGTACAATGAGCAGTTCTTC
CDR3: CASRERRTYNEQFF

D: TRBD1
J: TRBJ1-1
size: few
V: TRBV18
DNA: TGTGCCAGCTCTCTCTTTGAGGGGGCGATCTTT
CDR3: CASSLFEGAIF

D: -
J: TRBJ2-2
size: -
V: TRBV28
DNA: TGTGCCAGCGAGGGGACGAACACCGGGGAGCTGTTTTTT
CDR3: CASEGTNTGELFF

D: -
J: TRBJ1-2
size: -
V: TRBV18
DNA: TGTGCCAGCTCACCACCCGCGGCCGGTAGAAACTATGGCTACACCTTC
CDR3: CASSPPAAGRNYGYTF

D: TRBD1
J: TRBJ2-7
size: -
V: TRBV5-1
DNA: TGCGCCAGCAGCTTGGTGGCAGGGGGCATCTACGAGCAGTACTTC
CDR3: CASSLVAGGIYEQYF

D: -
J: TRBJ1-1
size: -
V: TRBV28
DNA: TGTGCCAGCACGGCCCCCACTGAAGCTTTCTTT
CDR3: CASTAPTEAFF

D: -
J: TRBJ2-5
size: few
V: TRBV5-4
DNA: TGTGCCAGCAGCTTGGGGGACGTCCAAGAGACCCAGTACTTC
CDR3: CASSLGDVQETQYF

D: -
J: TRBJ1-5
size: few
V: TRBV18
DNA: TGTGCCAGCTCACGCCGGGACAGCAATCAGCCCCAGCATTTT
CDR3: CASSRRDSNQPQHF

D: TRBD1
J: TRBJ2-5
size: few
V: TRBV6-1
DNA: TGTGCCAGCAGGCAAAGGGACAGACAAGAGACCCAGTACTTC
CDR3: CASRQRDRQETQYF

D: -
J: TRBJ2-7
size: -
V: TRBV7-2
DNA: TGTGCCAGCAGCTTGTTAGTTGCCTACGAGCAGTACTTC
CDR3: CASSLLVAYEQYF

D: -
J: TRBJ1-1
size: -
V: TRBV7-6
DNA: TGTGCCAGCAGCTTAGGCCGGCTCAATTTGGTGAACACTGAAGCTTTCTTT
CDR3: CASSLGRLNLVNTEAFF

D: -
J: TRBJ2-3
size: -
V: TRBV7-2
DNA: TGTGCCAGCAGCTTAGCCAAGGGGCGGCGGATGACGACGCAGTATTTT
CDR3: CASSLAKGRRMTTQYF

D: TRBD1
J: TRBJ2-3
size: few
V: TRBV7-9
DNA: TGTGCCAGCAGCCCCCGTAGGGGGCCGGTTCAGAAAGATACGCAGTATTTT
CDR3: CASSPRRGPVQKDTQYF

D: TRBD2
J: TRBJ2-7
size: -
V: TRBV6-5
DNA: TGTGCCAGCAGTTCCTCGTCGAGCGGGAGGCAGGGCGAGCAGTACTTC
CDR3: CASSSSSSGRQGEQYF

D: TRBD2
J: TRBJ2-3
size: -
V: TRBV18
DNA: TGTGCCACCTGGACTAGCGCAGATACGCAGTATTTT
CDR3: CATWTSADTQYF

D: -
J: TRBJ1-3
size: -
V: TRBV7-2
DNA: TGTGCCAGCAGCCATAGAGGGACTTACTCTGGAAACACCATATATTTT
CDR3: CASSHRGTYSGNTIYF

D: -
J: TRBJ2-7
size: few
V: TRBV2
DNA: TGTGCCAGCAGTTTGACACTCGGCGAGCAGTACTTC
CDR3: CASSLTLGEQYF

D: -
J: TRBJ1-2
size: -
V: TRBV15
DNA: TGTGCCACCAGCAGATCCTGGGAGCCGGCCGTCCGTAAGGGGGGCTACACCTTC
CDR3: CATSRSWEPAVRKGGYTF

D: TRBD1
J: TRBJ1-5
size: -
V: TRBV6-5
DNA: TGTGCCAGCAGGTCCGGGACAGGGGGCAATCAGCCCCAGCATTTT
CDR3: CASRSGTGGNQPQHF

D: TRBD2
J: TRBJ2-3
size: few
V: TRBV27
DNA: TGTGCCAGCAGTCCGAGACTAGCGGGTACAGATACGCAGTATTTT
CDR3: CASSPRLAGTDTQYF

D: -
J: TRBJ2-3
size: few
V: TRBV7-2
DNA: TGTGCCAGCAGCCCCTCCCTTATTGGAGATACGCAGTATTTT
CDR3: CASSPSLIGDTQYF

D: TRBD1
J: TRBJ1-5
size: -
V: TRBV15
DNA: TGTGCCACCAGCAGAAACGGACAGGGTTATCAGCCCCAGCATTTT
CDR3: CATSRNGQGYQPQHF

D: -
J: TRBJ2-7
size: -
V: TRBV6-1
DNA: TGTGCCAGCAGGGCCGGGACAAGCTACGAGCAGTACTTC
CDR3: CASRAGTSYEQYF

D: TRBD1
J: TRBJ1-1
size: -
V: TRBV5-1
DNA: TGCGCCAGTCGGGACAGTTACATGAACACTGAAGCTTTCTTT
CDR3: CASRDSYMNTEAFF

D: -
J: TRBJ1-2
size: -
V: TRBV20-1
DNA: TGCAGTACAGGGCCTAGGGGCTACACCTTC
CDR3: CSTGPRGYTF

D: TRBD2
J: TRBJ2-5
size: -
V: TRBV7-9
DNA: TGTGCCAGCAGTTACGGGGGGTTGGAGACCCAGTACTTC
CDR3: CASSYGGLETQYF

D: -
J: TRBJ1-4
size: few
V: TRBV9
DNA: TGTGCCAGCAGCGAACAGGGAGGAGCCCGTGAAAAACTGTTTTTT
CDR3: CASSEQGGAREKLFF

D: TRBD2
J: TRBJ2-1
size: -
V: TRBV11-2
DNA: TGTGCCAGCAGCCTAGAGCGAAGACTAGCGGGCTACAATGAGCAGTTCTTC
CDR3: CASSLERRLAGYNEQFF

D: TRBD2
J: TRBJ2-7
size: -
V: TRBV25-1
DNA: TGTGCCAGCAGTGGGACTAGCGGGGGGTACGAGCAGTACTTC
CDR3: CASSGTSGGYEQYF

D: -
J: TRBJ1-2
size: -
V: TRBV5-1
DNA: TGCGCCAGCAGCCAAGGACATCCTCGCTGGGCCGGCTACACCTTC
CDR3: CASSQGHPRWAGYTF

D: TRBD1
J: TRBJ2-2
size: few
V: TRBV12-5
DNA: TGTGCTAGTGAAAGGGGACAGGGGAACACCGGGGAGCTGTTTTTT
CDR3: CASERGQGNTGELFF

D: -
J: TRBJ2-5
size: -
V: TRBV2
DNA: TGTGCCAGCAGTGCCGGACGGCGGGGAAAGACCCAGTACTTC
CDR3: CASSAGRRGKTQYF

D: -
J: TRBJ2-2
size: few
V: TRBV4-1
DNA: TGCGCCAGCAGCCAAGATCTAAGGGGAACCGGGGAGCTGTTTTTT
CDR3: CASSQDLRGTGELFF

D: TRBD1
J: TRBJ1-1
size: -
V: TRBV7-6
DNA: TGTGCCAGCAGCCTCCGCCCCATCGGGACAGGAATAATGAACACTGAAGCTTTCTTT
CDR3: CASSLRPIGTGIMNTEAFF

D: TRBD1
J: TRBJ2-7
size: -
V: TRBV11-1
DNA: TGTGCCAGCAGCTTAGCAGGACAGGGGTCCACCTACGAGCAGTACTTC
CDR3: CASSLAGQGSTYEQYF

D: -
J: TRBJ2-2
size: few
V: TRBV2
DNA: TGTGCCAGCAGTGTAGAGCTTCGGCCAGCCGGGGAGCTGTTTTTT
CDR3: CASSVELRPAGELFF

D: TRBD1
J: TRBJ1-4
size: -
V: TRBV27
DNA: TGTGCCAGCAGTAGGGACAGCGACACAACTAATGAAAAACTGTTTTTT
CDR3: CASSRDSDTTNEKLFF

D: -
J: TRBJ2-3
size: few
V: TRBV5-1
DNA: TGCGCCAGCAGCGAGCCGGGACAAGGAGATACGCAGTATTTT
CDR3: CASSEPGQGDTQYF

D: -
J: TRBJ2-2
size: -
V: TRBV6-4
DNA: TGTGCCAGCAGCCCAGAATACACCGGGGAGCTGTTTTTT
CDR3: CASSPEYTGELFF

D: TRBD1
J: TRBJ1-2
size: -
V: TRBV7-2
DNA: TGTGCCAGCAGCTTAGAGGGGGCGTTCAACTATGGCTACACCTTC
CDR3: CASSLEGAFNYGYTF

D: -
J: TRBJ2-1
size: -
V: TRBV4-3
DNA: TGCGCCAGCAGCCAAGAAGGTACAGGGTGGAATGAGCAGTTCTTC
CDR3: CASSQEGTGWNEQFF

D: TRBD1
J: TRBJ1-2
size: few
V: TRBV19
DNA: TGTGCCAGTAGCCCGGAGGACAGGGACGTCTACTATGGCTACACCTTC
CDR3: CASSPEDRDVYYGYTF

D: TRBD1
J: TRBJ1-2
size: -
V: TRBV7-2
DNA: TGTGCCAGCAGCTCGGACCGGGACAGGGTACGGGCTAACTATGGCTACACCTTC
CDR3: CASSSDRDRVRANYGYTF

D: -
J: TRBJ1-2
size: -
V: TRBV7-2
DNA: TGTGCCAGCAGCTCCAACAGGGTCGTACGGGAGTACTTC
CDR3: CASSSNRVVREYF

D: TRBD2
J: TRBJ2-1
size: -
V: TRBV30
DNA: TGTGCCTGGAGTGTACCTAGCGGCATTTGGGAAGAGCAGTTCTTC
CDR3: CAWSVPSGIWEEQFF

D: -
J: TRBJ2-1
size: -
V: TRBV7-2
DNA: TGTGCCAGCAGCTTAGGCGGGACAGCGAGCTCCTACAATGAGCAGTTCTTC
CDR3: CASSLGGTASSYNEQFF

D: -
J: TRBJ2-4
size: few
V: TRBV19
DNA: TGTGCCAGTACAGGGAACATTCAGTACTTC
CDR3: CASTGNIQYF

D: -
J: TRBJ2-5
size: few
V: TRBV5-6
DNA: TGTGCCAGCAGCTTTTCAGGGACCCAAGAGACCCAGTACTTC
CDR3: CASSFSGTQETQYF

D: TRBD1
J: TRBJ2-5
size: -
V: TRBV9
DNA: TGTGCCAGCAGCTTTCGACAGGGTCAAGAGACCCAGTACTTC
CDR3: CASSFRQGQETQYF

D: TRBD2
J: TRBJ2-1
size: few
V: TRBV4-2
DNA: TGTGCCAGCAGCCACCTGCTAGCGGGAGGCTACAATGAGCAGTTCTTC
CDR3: CASSHLLAGGYNEQFF

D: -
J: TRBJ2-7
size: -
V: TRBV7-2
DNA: TGTGCCAGCAGCATCAGGGGTGGAGAGCAGTACTTC
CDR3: CASSIRGGEQYF

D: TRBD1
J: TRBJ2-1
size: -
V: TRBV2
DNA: TGTGCCAGCAGTCCTCCGGACAGGCGAAGCAATGAGCAGTTCTTC
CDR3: CASSPPDRRSNEQFF

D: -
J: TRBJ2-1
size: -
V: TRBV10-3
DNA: TGTGCCATCAGTTTGGTGGTTAGGGCCGAGCAGTTCTTC
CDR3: CAISLVVRAEQFF

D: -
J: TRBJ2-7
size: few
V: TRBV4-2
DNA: TGTGCCAGCAGCCCGTCGTCAGCGGAATTCAATCCCTACGAGCAGTACTTC
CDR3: CASSPSSAEFNPYEQYF

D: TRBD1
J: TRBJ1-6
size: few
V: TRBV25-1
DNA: TGTGCCAGCAGTAGACAGGGAAATTCACCCCTCCACTTT
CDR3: CASSRQGNSPLHF